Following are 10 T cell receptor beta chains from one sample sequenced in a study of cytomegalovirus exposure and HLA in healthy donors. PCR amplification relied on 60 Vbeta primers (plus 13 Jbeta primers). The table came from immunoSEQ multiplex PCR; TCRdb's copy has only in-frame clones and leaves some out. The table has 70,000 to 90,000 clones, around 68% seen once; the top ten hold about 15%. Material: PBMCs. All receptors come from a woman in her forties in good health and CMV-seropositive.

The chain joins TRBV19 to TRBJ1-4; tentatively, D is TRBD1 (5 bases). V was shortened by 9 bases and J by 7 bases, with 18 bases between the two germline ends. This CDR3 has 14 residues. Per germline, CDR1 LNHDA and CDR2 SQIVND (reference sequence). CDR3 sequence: CASKGEGMSEKLFF. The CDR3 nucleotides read TGTGCCAGCAAAGGGGAGGGTATGAGTGAAAAACTGTTTTTT.

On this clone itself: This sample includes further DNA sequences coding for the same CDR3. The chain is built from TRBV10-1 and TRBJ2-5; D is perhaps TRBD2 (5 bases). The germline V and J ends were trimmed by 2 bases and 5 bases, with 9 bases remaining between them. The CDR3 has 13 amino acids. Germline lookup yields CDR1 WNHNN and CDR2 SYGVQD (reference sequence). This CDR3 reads CASSEQRGETQYF. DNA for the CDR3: TGCGCCAGCAGTGAGCAACGAGGGGAGACCCAGTACTTC.

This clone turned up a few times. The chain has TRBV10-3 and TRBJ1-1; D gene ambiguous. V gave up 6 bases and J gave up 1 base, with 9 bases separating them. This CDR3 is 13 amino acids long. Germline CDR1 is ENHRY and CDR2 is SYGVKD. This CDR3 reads CAIRQIKNTEAFF. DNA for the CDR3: TGTGCCATCAGGCAGATCAAGAACACTGAAGCTTTCTTT.

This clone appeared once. The DNA of the CDR3 is TGTGCCAGTGACGGCGGGTCCACAGATACGCAGTATTTT. It is translated as CASDGGSTDTQYF. The J gene is TRBJ2-3, the V gene TRBV27; weak D call: TRBD2 (5 bases). CDR3 length equals 13 residues. V lost 9 bases to trimming and J lost 2 bases, with 12 bases between them. Germline CDR1 reads MNHEY; CDR2 reads SMNVEV (reference sequence).

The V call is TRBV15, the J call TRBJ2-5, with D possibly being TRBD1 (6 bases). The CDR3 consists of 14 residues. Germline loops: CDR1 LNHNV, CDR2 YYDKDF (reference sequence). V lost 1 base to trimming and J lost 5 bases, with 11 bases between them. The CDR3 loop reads CATSRAQGRETQYF. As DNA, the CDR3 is TGTGCCACCAGCAGAGCGCAGGGGCGGGAGACCCAGTACTTC.

CDR3 sequence reads: CASSLGIEGGNTEAFF. Written as DNA, the CDR3 is TGTGCCAGCAGCTTGGGGATCGAGGGAGGAAACACTGAAGCTTTCTTT. The V gene is TRBV28, the J gene TRBJ1-1; unclear D gene. V was cut by 6 bases and J by 2 bases, with 19 bases left in between. The CDR3 is 16 amino acids. Germline values: CDR1 MDHEN, CDR2 SYDVKM.

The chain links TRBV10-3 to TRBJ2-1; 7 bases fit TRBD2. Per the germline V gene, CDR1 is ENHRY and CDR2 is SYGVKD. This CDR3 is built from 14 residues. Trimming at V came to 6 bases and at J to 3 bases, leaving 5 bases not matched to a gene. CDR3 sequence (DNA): TGTGCCATCAGCGGGACTACCTTCTACAATGAGCAGTTCTTC. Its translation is CAISGTTFYNEQFF.

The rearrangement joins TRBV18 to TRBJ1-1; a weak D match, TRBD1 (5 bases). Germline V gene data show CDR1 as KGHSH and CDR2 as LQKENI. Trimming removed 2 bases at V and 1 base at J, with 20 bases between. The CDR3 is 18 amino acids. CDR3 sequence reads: CASSPGQGWMLGNTEAFF. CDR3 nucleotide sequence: TGTGCCAGCTCACCAGGCCAGGGATGGATGTTAGGGAACACTGAAGCTTTCTTT.

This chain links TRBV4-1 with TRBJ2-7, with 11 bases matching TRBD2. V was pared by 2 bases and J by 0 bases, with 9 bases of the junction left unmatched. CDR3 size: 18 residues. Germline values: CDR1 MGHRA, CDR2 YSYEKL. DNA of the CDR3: TGCGCCAGCAGCCAAATACCGCCACTAGCGGGGGCCTCCTACGAGCAGTACTTC. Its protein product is CASSQIPPLAGASYEQYF.

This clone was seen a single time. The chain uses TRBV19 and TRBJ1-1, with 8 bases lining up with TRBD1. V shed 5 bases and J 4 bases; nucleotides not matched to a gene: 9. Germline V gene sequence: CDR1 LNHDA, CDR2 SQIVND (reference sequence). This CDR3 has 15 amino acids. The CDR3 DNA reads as TGTGCCAGTAGTGATACCGGGACAGGCTTCACTGAAGCTTTCTTT. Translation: CASSDTGTGFTEAFF.